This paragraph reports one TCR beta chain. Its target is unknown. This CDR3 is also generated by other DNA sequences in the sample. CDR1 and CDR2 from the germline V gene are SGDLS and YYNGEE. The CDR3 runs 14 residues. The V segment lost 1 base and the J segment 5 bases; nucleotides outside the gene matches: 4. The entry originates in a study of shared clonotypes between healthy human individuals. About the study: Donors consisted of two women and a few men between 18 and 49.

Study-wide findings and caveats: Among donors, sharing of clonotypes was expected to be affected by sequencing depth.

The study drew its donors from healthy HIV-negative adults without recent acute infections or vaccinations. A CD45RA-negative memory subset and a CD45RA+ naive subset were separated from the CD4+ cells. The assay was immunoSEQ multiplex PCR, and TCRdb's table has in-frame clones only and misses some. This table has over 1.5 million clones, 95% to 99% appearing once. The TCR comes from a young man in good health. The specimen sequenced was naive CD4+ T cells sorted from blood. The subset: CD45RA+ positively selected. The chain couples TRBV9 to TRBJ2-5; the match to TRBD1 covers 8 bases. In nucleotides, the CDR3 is TGTGCCAGCAGCGTACAGGGGGCGAGGGAGACCCAGTACTTC. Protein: CASSVQGARETQYF.